This passage covers 20 T cell receptor beta chains from one sample sequenced in a study of beta chain features in type 1 diabetes. Study-level findings and limits: All four CD4+ subsets from Type 1 diabetes patients carried moderately but significantly shorter TCRB CDR3s.

The entirety of the isolated RNA underwent reverse transcription, so expressed TCRB transcripts were sequenced. Clones were sequenced by immunoSEQ multiplex PCR, and TCRdb holds only the in-frame ones, with some missing. The table has more than 250,000 clones, roughly a quarter seen once. The antigens for these receptors are not known. The specimen was naive CD4+ T cells from blood. These receptors were obtained from a woman in her twenties or thirties with type 1 diabetes.

In this sample, this clone turned up a few times. This chain links TRBV5-6 with TRBJ2-6, with D possibly TRBD2 on 6 matching bases. Trimming cost V 4 bases and J 0 bases, with 17 bases left between them. Germline V gene lookup returns CDR1 SGHDT and CDR2 YYEEEE. The CDR3 sequence is 18 residues long. This CDR3 reads CASSAPGEWGSGANVLTF. Here the CDR3 DNA reads TGTGCCAGCAGCGCGCCGGGAGAATGGGGCTCTGGGGCCAACGTCCTGACTTTC.

This clone was detected only a few times. This sequence joins TRBV29-1 and TRBJ2-1, with 14 nucleotides matching TRBD2. Germline trimming cut 4 bases from V and 8 bases from J; bases unmatched to any gene: 10. This CDR3 spans 16 amino acids. Germline V CDR1 and CDR2: SQVTM, ANQGSEA. The CDR3 spells CSVVAGLAGGSHEQFF. The CDR3 DNA follows: TGCAGCGTTGTAGCTGGACTAGCGGGAGGATCGCATGAGCAGTTCTTC.

This clone has only one observation. The rearrangement joins TRBV5-1 to TRBJ2-7; TRBD2 aligns across 13 bases. The trim removed 4 bases at V and 4 bases at J, leaving 8 bases unmatched. There are 16 residues in the CDR3. CDR1 SGHRS and CDR2 YFSETQ come from the germline V gene. This chain's CDR3 is CASSLGLAGVPYEQYF. The CDR3 nucleotides read TGCGCCAGCAGCCTCGGACTAGCGGGAGTTCCTTACGAGCAGTACTTC. The full variable domain, completed using reference TRBV5-1 and TRBJ2-7, is KAGVTQTPRYLIKTRGQQVTLSCSPISGHRSVSWYQQTPGQGLQFLFEYFSETQRNKGNFPGRFSGRQFSNSRSEMNVSTLELGDSALYLCASSLGLAGVPYEQYFGPGTRLTVT.

The chain employs TRBV5-1 and TRBJ1-1, with D perhaps TRBD1 (5 bases). CDR3 length: 15 residues. CDR1 SGHRS and CDR2 YFSETQ come from the germline V gene. V was shortened by 4 bases and J by 4 bases, with 17 bases between the two germline ends. The CDR3 coding sequence is TGCGCCAGCAGCGCCCAAGCGGGACGCCCCACTGAAGCTTTCTTT. The encoded protein is CASSAQAGRPTEAFF.

The V gene is TRBV30, the J gene TRBJ1-1, with 11 positions matching TRBD1. The germline V gene has CDR1 GTSNPN and CDR2 SVGIG (reference sequence). Unmatched junction bases numbered 9, after V lost 2 bases and J lost 1 base. The CDR3 contains 17 residues. The CDR3 DNA reads TGTGCCTGGAGTATCTGGGGACAGGGGGTCAAGAACACTGAAGCTTTCTTT. Its translation is CAWSIWGQGVKNTEAFF.

The chain joins TRBV5-1 to TRBJ2-7; 7 bases line up with TRBD1. CDR1 and CDR2 from the germline V gene are SGHRS and YFSETQ. This CDR3 is built from 14 residues. The ends lost 4 bases at V and 2 bases at J; junction bases unmatched: 6. CDR3 sequence (DNA): TGCGCCAGCAGCCCGACAGGGCGCACCTACGAGCAGTACTTC. Its protein product is CASSPTGRTYEQYF.

The rearrangement links TRBV23-1 to TRBJ1-1; 8 bases are shared with TRBD1. TRBV23-1 is labeled an ORF, and its function is uncertain. After removal of 3 bases from V and 3 bases from J, the junction contained 12 bases not matched to a gene. The CDR3 length is 17 residues. The CDR3 sequence is CASSHHRGNLPYTEAFF. As DNA, the CDR3 is TGCGCCAGCAGTCACCACAGGGGGAACCTACCCTACACTGAAGCTTTCTTT.

J is TRBJ2-3 and V is TRBV30; the match to TRBD1 covers 9 bases. The germline gives CDR1 GTSNPN, CDR2 SVGIG (reference sequence). Unmatched junction bases numbered 7, after V lost 1 base and J lost 14 bases. The length of the CDR3 is 12 residues. Here the CDR3 reads CAWSDSGTGLYF. Written as DNA, the CDR3 is TGTGCCTGGAGTGACTCCGGGACAGGGCTGTATTTT.

This clone has only a few counts. The chain combines TRBV30 with TRBJ1-5, with D perhaps matching TRBD1 (6 bases). The germline V and J ends were trimmed by 0 bases and 6 bases, with 9 bases remaining between them. Germline V gene data show CDR1 as GTSNPN and CDR2 as SVGIG (reference sequence). The CDR3 spans 13 residues. The CDR3 sequence is CAWSVQGTQPQHF. CDR3 nucleotide sequence: TGTGCCTGGAGTGTACAGGGTACTCAGCCCCAGCATTTT. The whole variable domain, filled in from reference TRBV30 and TRBJ1-5, reads SQTIHQWPATLVQPVGSPLSLECTVEGTSNPNLYWYRQAAGRGLQLLFYSVGIGQISSEVPQNLSASRPQDRQFILSSKKLLLSDSGFYLCAWSVQGTQPQHFGDGTRLSIL.

V is TRBV29-1 and J is TRBJ2-1; a possible D gene is TRBD1 (6 bases). Germline lookup yields CDR1 SQVTM and CDR2 ANQGSEA. With 7 bases removed from V and 6 bases from J, the gap between germline ends came to 13 bases. The CDR3 totals 12 residues. CDR3 coding DNA: TGCAGCGCTGGACAGTTACTCAATGAGCAGTTCTTC. It codes for CSAGQLLNEQFF.

The V call is TRBV5-6, the J call TRBJ2-7; no definite D call. Trimming pared 4 bases from V and 4 bases from J, leaving 6 bases between. This CDR3 has 11 residues. Germline loops: CDR1 SGHDT, CDR2 YYEEEE. The CDR3 region is CASSRQYEQYF. CDR3 coding DNA: TGTGCCAGCAGCCGTCAGTACGAGCAGTACTTC.

The chain couples TRBV9 to TRBJ1-2; TRBD1 is a possible D gene (5 bases). Germline CDR1 SGDLS, CDR2 YYNGEE. Trimming shortened V by 0 bases and J by 8 bases, and 11 bases separated the two germline ends. This CDR3 is built from 13 residues. CDR3 nucleotides: TGTGCCAGCAGCGTAGCGAGGCAGGGCGGCTACACCTTC. Amino acid sequence: CASSVARQGGYTF.

Only a few counts were recorded for this clone. The rearrangement joins TRBV6-5 to TRBJ2-1; D gene uncertain. The CDR3 consists of 15 residues. Germline V CDR1 and CDR2: MNHEY, SVGAGI. Between the trimmed V and J ends, which lost 2 bases and 6 bases, there was a span of 14 bases. The CDR3, as DNA: TGTGCCAGCAGTTACGACCCTCCGGGTGGCAATGAGCAGTTCTTC. Encoded protein: CASSYDPPGGNEQFF.

This chain connects TRBV29-1 to TRBJ1-2; 7 bases fit TRBD1. Germline V gene data show CDR1 as SQVTM and CDR2 as ANQGSEA. The V gene end was trimmed by 5 bases and the J gene end by 7 bases; junction bases not matched to a gene: 7. CDR3 length: 12 residues. The CDR3, as DNA: TGCAGCGTTTCACAGGGGACGGGTGGCTACACCTTC. Protein product: CSVSQGTGGYTF.

The table lists this clone with a few counts. The chain carries TRBV5-1 and TRBJ2-2; D perhaps matches TRBD1 (7 bases). The V and J ends lost 4 bases and 1 base respectively, with 17 bases between them. This CDR3 has 17 residues. Looked up from germline, CDR1 is SGHRS and CDR2 is YFSETQ. As DNA, the CDR3 is TGCGCCAGCAGCGTCCTAACAGGGGACTGGAACACCGGGGAGCTGTTTTTT. It specifies CASSVLTGDWNTGELFF.

The genes are TRBV5-1 and TRBJ2-1; D not certain. The CDR3 has 13 residues. Germline CDR1 is SGHRS and CDR2 is YFSETQ. Trimming shortened V by 5 bases and J by 4 bases, and 10 bases separated the two germline ends. The CDR3 DNA sequence: TGCGCCAGCAGACGCGCCGAGTACAATGAGCAGTTCTTC. Its translation: CASRRAEYNEQFF.

The gene calls are TRBV7-2 and TRBJ1-1; TRBD1 matches 7 bases. Looked up from germline, CDR1 is SGHTA and CDR2 is FQGNSA. The CDR3 spans 13 residues. V trimming: 6 bases; J trimming: 7 bases; junction bases outside the gene matches: 8. For the CDR3, the DNA is TGTGCCAGCAGGGCCTCGGGACAGCATGAAGCTTTCTTT. It translates to CASRASGQHEAFF.

This clone was detected a few times. Written as DNA, the CDR3 is TGCGCCAGCAGCCCACCGGACAGGGGAACAGATACGCAGTATTTT. Protein product: CASSPPDRGTDTQYF. V is TRBV4-1 and J is TRBJ2-3; 9 bases agree with TRBD1. The CDR3 sequence is 15 residues long. Germline V gene lookup returns CDR1 MGHRA and CDR2 YSYEKL. V lost 4 bases and J lost 3; bases outside the gene matches: 5.

V usage is TRBV18 and J usage is TRBJ2-7; D is undetermined. Trimming pared 9 bases from V and 5 bases from J, leaving 17 bases between. This CDR3 is built from 13 residues. Germline-derived CDR1 and CDR2 are KGHSH and LQKENI. CDR3 sequence reads: CASLQSITDEQYF. CDR3 nucleotide sequence: TGTGCCAGTTTACAATCGATCACAGACGAGCAGTACTTC.

This clone turned up a few times. The chain links TRBV30 to TRBJ1-1; D is unresolved. V lost 1 base and J lost 1, with 7 bases in between. CDR1 GTSNPN and CDR2 SVGIG come from the germline V gene (reference sequence). This CDR3 region has 13 residues. DNA of the CDR3: TGTGCCTGGAGTGCCACAGCGAACACTGAAGCTTTCTTT. Encoded protein: CAWSATANTEAFF. Drawing the rest from reference TRBV30 and TRBJ1-1, the complete variable domain is SQTIHQWPATLVQPVGSPLSLECTVEGTSNPNLYWYRQAAGRGLQLLFYSVGIGQISSEVPQNLSASRPQDRQFILSSKKLLLSDSGFYLCAWSATANTEAFFGQGTRLTVV.